This T cell receptor (beta chain) was identified in a study of beta chain features in type 1 diabetes. Sorted populations were all over 95% pure. CDR3 length equals 15 residues. The germline V gene has CDR1 LGHNA and CDR2 YNFKEQ. V lost 4 bases to trimming and J lost 3 bases; unmatched junction nucleotides: 5. Investigators reverse transcribed all isolated RNA, so they sequenced expressed TCRB transcripts. Sequenced by immunoSEQ multiplex PCR; TCRdb stores in-frame clones only, minus some. The sample lists some 270,000 clones; around 7.8% were seen once. The chain is built from TRBV4-2 and TRBJ2-3; TRBD2 aligns across 9 bases. Material: central memory CD4+ T cells from blood. The receptor comes from a woman between 18 and 29 years old in good health. The CDR3 nucleotides read TGTGCCAGCAGCCCAGCGGGAGGAAGGACAGATACGCAGTATTTT. Translated: CASSPAGGRTDTQYF.